The 22 T cell receptor beta chains below come from one sample, sequenced in a study of blood T cell repertoires in COVID-19. Here immunoSEQ multiplex PCR was the method, and the copy in TCRdb shows in-frame clones only, minus some. The sample holds fewer than 150,000 clones, about 84% seen once. Sequencing was done on a sample of peripheral blood. The receptors were gathered from a man aged 45-60 years with acute or convalescent COVID-19.

This CDR3 is CASSSTRDTLHF. The DNA for the CDR3 is TGTGCCAGCAGTTCGACCCGAGACACCCTCCACTTT. The V gene is TRBV28, the J gene TRBJ1-6; no clear D gene. The CDR3 consists of 12 residues. The V and J ends lost 4 bases and 14 bases respectively, with 12 bases between them. Germline-derived CDR1 and CDR2 are MDHEN and SYDVKM.

The chain couples TRBV6-6 to TRBJ1-2; D perhaps matches TRBD1 (6 bases). The V gene lost 0 bases and the J gene lost 5 bases, with 13 bases spanning the gap. The CDR3 spans 15 residues. Germline lookup yields CDR1 MNHNY and CDR2 SVGAGI (reference sequence). CDR3 in DNA: TGTGCCAGCAGTTACTCAGGGGGAAGGGAGTATGGCTACACCTTC. Amino acids: CASSYSGGREYGYTF.

This clone was picked up a small number of times. The chain carries TRBV2 and TRBJ2-2, with D possibly TRBD1 on 6 matching bases. Germline lookup yields CDR1 SNHLY and CDR2 FYNNEI. This CDR3 has 15 amino acids. V was cut by 6 bases and J by 7 bases, with 18 bases left in between. The DNA of the CDR3 is TGTGCCAGCAGCCCCAACAGGGATCGGAGCGGGGAGCTGTTTTTT. Protein product: CASSPNRDRSGELFF.

This clone has a handful of counts. V and J are TRBV5-8 and TRBJ1-5, with TRBD1 matching over 9 bases. Germline values: CDR1 SGHTS, CDR2 YDEGEE. This CDR3 is built from 14 residues. V was pared by 0 bases and J by 11 bases, with 6 bases of the junction left unmatched. In nucleotides, the CDR3 is TGTGCCAGCAGCTTGGACAGGGGGCTATCGGCCCAGCATTTT. It encodes CASSLDRGLSAQHF.

The chain employs TRBV3-1 (or the pseudogene TRBV3-2) and TRBJ1-2; 9 bases are a match to TRBD1. The germline CDR1 and CDR2 sequences are LGHDT and YNNKEL (reference sequence). CDR3 length: 16 amino acids. V lost 3 bases, J lost 5 bases, and 10 bases stayed unmatched. The CDR3 sequence is CASSHRDRERSYGYTF. The CDR3 bases are TGTGCCAGCAGCCACCGGGACAGGGAGAGAAGTTATGGCTACACCTTC.

This clone was observed a handful of times. The rearrangement uses TRBV7-2 and TRBJ1-3; maybe TRBD1 (5 bases). Trimming left V 1 base short and J 4 bases short, with 11 bases between. CDR1 is SGHTA and CDR2 is FQGNSA in the germline V gene. The CDR3 covers 15 residues. CDR3 region: CASSLEVQGGNTIYF. The DNA for the CDR3 is TGTGCCAGCAGCTTAGAGGTCCAGGGAGGAAACACCATATATTTT. The full variable domain, with the rest looked up from reference TRBV7-2 and TRBJ1-3, is GAGVSQSPSNKVTEKGKDVELRCDPISGHTALYWYRQSLGQGLEFLIYFQGNSAPDKSGLPSDRFSAERTGGSVSTLTIQRTQQEDSAVYLCASSLEVQGGNTIYFGEGSWLTVV.

The genes are TRBV3-1 (or the pseudogene TRBV3-2) and TRBJ2-3; 10 bases are shared with TRBD1. J gave up 0 bases and V 6 bases, and 3 bases lay outside the gene matches. The CDR3 extends over 15 amino acids. From germline, CDR1 is LGHDT and CDR2 YNNKEL (reference sequence). The CDR3 sequence: CASRGQGTSTDTQYF. CDR3 bases: TGTGCCAGCAGGGGACAGGGGACCAGCACAGATACGCAGTATTTT.

As to this clone: The junction departs from germline at one end; a sequencing error may be responsible. The gene calls are TRBV6-6 and TRBJ1-4, with D possibly matching TRBD1 (6 bases). CDR1 and CDR2 (germline): MNHNY, SVGAGI (reference sequence). The CDR3 consists of 12 residues. The CDR3 loop is CASSYLQGPSHF. In nucleotides, the CDR3 is TGTGCCAGCAGTTACTTACAGGGTCCATCCCATTTT.

CDR3 loop: CASKGQGSNEQFF. In DNA, the CDR3 is TGTGCCAGCAAGGGACAGGGAAGCAATGAGCAGTTCTTC. The chain carries TRBV2 and TRBJ2-1; 9 bases are a match to TRBD1. The trim removed 7 bases at V and 6 bases at J, leaving 4 bases unmatched. There are 13 residues in the CDR3. Germline assignment: CDR1 SNHLY and CDR2 FYNNEI.

This clone was counted only a few times. This chain connects TRBV12-5 to TRBJ1-3; D ambiguous. The CDR3 sequence is 17 residues long. The germline V gene encodes CDR1 LGHNT and CDR2 FRNRAP. V lost 1 base, J lost 3 bases, and 16 bases lay in between. The CDR3 spells CASGLGVSGNSGNTIYF. As DNA, the CDR3 is TGTGCTAGTGGTTTGGGTGTTTCGGGGAACAGTGGAAACACCATATATTTT. The full variable domain, with the rest looked up from reference TRBV12-5 and TRBJ1-3, is DARVTQTPRHKVTEMGQEVTMRCQPILGHNTVFWYRQTMMQGLELLAYFRNRAPLDDSGMPKDRFSAEMPDATLATLKIQPSEPRDSAVYFCASGLGVSGNSGNTIYFGEGSWLTVV.

J is TRBJ1-2 and V is TRBV30; a possible D gene is TRBD1 (5 bases). V was cut by 2 bases and J by 2 bases, with 9 bases left in between. CDR1 is GTSNPN, CDR2 SVGIG, per germline (reference sequence). The CDR3 is 13 amino acids. The CDR3 reads CAWSNKGNYGYTF. The CDR3 coding sequence is TGTGCCTGGAGTAATAAGGGGAACTATGGCTACACCTTC.

The genes are TRBV12-3 or TRBV12-4 and TRBJ1-1; D is perhaps TRBD1 (5 bases). The CDR3 runs 12 residues. V dropped 4 bases and J dropped 6 bases, with 9 bases sitting between them. The chain's CDR3 is CASSWGPPEAFF. The CDR3, as DNA: TGTGCCAGCAGTTGGGGCCCCCCTGAAGCTTTCTTT.

This clone was seen only once. The rearrangement joins TRBV3-1 (or the pseudogene TRBV3-2) to TRBJ1-6; a weak D match, TRBD1 (6 bases). The CDR3 runs to 14 residues. Germline V gene data show CDR1 as LGHDT and CDR2 as YNNKEL (reference sequence). V lost 4 bases to trimming and J lost 8 bases, with 12 bases between them. The CDR3 DNA follows: TGTGCCAGCAGCCCTCGGACAGTGGATTCACCCCTCCACTTT. Amino acids: CASSPRTVDSPLHF.

The chain is built from TRBV5-4 and TRBJ2-1; 9 bases are a match to TRBD2. The ends lost 0 bases at V and 7 bases at J; junction bases unmatched: 11. The CDR3 is 17 amino acids. Per the germline V gene, CDR1 is SGHNT and CDR2 is YYREEE (reference sequence). CDR3 bases: TGTGCCAGCAGCTTGGCGGGGCGGGGGGGCCTTAGAAATGAGCAGTTCTTC. This encodes CASSLAGRGGLRNEQFF.

The V and J genes are TRBV11-3 and TRBJ2-5; TRBD2 matches at 13 bases. Germline CDR1 is SGHNT and CDR2 is YENEEA. The V segment lost 5 bases and the J segment 1 base; nucleotides outside the gene matches: 4. CDR3 size: 16 residues. The CDR3 sequence: CASSLRTSGGQETQYF. In DNA form, the CDR3 reads TGTGCCAGCAGCCTCAGGACTAGCGGGGGCCAAGAGACCCAGTACTTC. Drawing the rest from reference TRBV11-3 and TRBJ2-5, the complete variable domain is EAGVVQSPRYKIIEKKQPVAFWCNPISGHNTLYWYLQNLGQGPELLIRYENEEAVDDSQLPKDRFSAERLKGVDSTLKIQPAELGDSAVYLCASSLRTSGGQETQYFGPGTRLLVL.

The rearrangement links TRBV6-6 to TRBJ1-5; TRBD1 might be the D (5 bases). The CDR3 covers 14 residues. In germline, CDR1 is MNHNY, CDR2 SVGAGI (reference sequence). Trimming stripped 6 bases from V and 6 bases from J, with 15 bases between. Written as DNA, the CDR3 is TGTGCCAGCAGGGCAGGGTTGATTGGTCAGCCCCAGCATTTT. Translating it yields CASRAGLIGQPQHF.

The CDR3 DNA reads TGTGCCAGCGCGAGGGATAACTATGGCTACACCTTC. Amino acid sequence: CASARDNYGYTF. The chain combines TRBV6-5 with TRBJ1-2; no definite D call. Per germline, CDR1 MNHEY and CDR2 SVGAGI. The CDR3 loop spans 12 amino acids. V dropped 8 bases and J dropped 1 base, with 8 bases sitting between them.

V usage is TRBV9 and J usage is TRBJ2-7; D might be TRBD1 (6 bases). The germline V gene has CDR1 SGDLS and CDR2 YYNGEE. The CDR3 is 15 residues long. V was shortened by 0 bases and J by 2 bases, with 12 bases between the two germline ends. CDR3 DNA: TGTGCCAGCAGCGTAGCGACAGGAGGTCCCTACGAGCAGTACTTC. Translating gives CASSVATGGPYEQYF.

The J gene is TRBJ2-1, the V gene TRBV2, with TRBD2 matching 13 bases. This CDR3 region has 15 residues. In germline, CDR1 is SNHLY, CDR2 FYNNEI. After removal of 6 bases from V and 5 bases from J, the junction contained 4 bases not matched to a gene. The CDR3 reads CASRATSGGDNEQFF. CDR3 bases: TGTGCCAGCAGGGCTACTAGCGGGGGGGACAATGAGCAGTTCTTC. The full variable domain, in which reference TRBV2 and TRBJ2-1 provide the parts outside the CDR3, is EPEVTQTPSHQVTQMGQEVILRCVPISNHLYFYWYRQILGQKVEFLVSFYNNEISEKSEIFDDQFSVERPDGSNFTLKIRSTKLEDSAMYFCASRATSGGDNEQFFGPGTRLTVL.

The genes are TRBV5-1 and TRBJ2-3, with 8 bases that match TRBD1. The V segment lost 7 bases and the J segment 1 base; nucleotides outside the gene matches: 2. The CDR3 consists of 13 residues. Germline lookup yields CDR1 SGHRS and CDR2 YFSETQ. The DNA for the CDR3 is TGCGCCAGCGGGGACAGGCGCACAGATACGCAGTATTTT. This codes for CASGDRRTDTQYF.

The V and J genes are TRBV6-6 and TRBJ1-1; weak D call: TRBD1 (6 bases). V was shortened by 7 bases and J by 4 bases, with 13 bases between the two germline ends. The CDR3 sequence is 13 residues long. Germline CDR1 MNHNY, CDR2 SVGAGI (reference sequence). CDR3 sequence (DNA): TGTGCCAGCAAGATGAGGACAGCCACTGAAGCTTTCTTT. It codes for CASKMRTATEAFF.

V usage is TRBV14 and J usage is TRBJ2-3; 10 nucleotides agree with TRBD1. The CDR3 sequence is 16 residues long. Trimming at V came to 4 bases and at J to 8 bases, leaving 12 bases not matched to a gene. CDR1 and CDR2 from the germline V gene are SGHDN and FVKESK. The CDR3 sequence: CASSPVVGTGAGTQYF. The CDR3 region has the DNA TGTGCCAGCAGCCCGGTCGTGGGGACAGGGGCAGGTACGCAGTATTTT.